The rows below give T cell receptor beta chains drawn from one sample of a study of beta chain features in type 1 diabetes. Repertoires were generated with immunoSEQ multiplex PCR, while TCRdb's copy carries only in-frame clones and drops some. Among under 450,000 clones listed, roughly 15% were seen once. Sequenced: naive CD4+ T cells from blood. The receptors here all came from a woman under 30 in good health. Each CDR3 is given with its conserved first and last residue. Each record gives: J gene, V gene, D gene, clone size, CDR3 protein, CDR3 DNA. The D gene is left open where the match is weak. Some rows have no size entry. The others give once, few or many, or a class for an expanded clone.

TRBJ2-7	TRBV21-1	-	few	CASSPGQGAPFSYEQYF	TGTGCCAGCAGCCCGGGACAGGGGGCCCCTTTCTCCTACGAGCAGTACTTC
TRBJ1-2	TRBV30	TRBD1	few	CAWSPTGTGGYTF	TGTGCCTGGAGCCCAACCGGGACAGGTGGCTACACCTTC
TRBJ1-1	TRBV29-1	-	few	CSVSGPSTEAFF	TGCAGCGTCTCAGGGCCAAGCACTGAAGCTTTCTTT
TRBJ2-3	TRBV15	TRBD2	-	CATSLRLAGRTDTQYF	TGTGCCACCAGCTTACGACTAGCGGGACGCACAGATACGCAGTATTTT
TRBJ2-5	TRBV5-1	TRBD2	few	CASSKGLADQETQYF	TGCGCCAGCAGCAAGGGACTAGCGGATCAAGAGACCCAGTACTTC
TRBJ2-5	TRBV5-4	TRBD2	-	CASTPGGIQETQYF	TGTGCCAGCACCCCCGGGGGGATCCAAGAGACCCAGTACTTC
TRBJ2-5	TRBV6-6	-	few	CASRVAGNQETQYF	TGTGCCAGCAGGGTAGCTGGAAACCAAGAGACCCAGTACTTC
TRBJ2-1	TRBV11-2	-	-	CASSVLVYNEQFF	TGTGCCAGCAGCGTACTAGTCTACAATGAGCAGTTCTTC
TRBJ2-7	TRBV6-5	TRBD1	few	CASSRTGTPYEQYF	TGTGCCAGCAGCAGGACAGGGACCCCCTACGAGCAGTACTTC
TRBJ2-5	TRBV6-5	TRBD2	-	CASSYSRAGEEETQYF	TGTGCCAGCAGTTATTCGAGAGCGGGAGAGGAAGAGACCCAGTACTTC
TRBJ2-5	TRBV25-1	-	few	CASSVDRQFQETQYF	TGTGCCAGCAGTGTAGACCGACAGTTCCAAGAGACCCAGTACTTC
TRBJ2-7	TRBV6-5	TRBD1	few	CASSRVGTGSHEQYF	TGTGCCAGCAGCCGCGTTGGGACAGGGTCCCACGAGCAGTACTTC
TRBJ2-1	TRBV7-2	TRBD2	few	CASSLAVGGGYNEQFF	TGTGCCAGCAGCTTAGCCGTGGGGGGAGGGTACAATGAGCAGTTCTTC
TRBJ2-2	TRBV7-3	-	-	CASSLGGVGELFF	TGTGCCAGCAGTTTGGGGGGAGTCGGGGAGCTGTTTTTT
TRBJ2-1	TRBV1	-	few	CTSSQPAGASYNEQFF	TGCACCAGCAGCCAACCAGCGGGAGCCTCCTACAATGAGCAGTTCTTC
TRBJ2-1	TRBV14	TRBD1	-	CASSQPFGTGNNEQFF	TGTGCCAGCAGCCAACCCTTCGGGACAGGAAACAATGAGCAGTTCTTC
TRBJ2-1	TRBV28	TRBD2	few	CASSIAGLAVPSYNEQFF	TGTGCCAGCAGTATCGCGGGACTAGCGGTTCCCTCCTACAATGAGCAGTTCTTC
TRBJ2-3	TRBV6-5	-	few	CASRSERADTQYF	TGTGCCAGCAGGTCGGAGAGAGCAGATACGCAGTATTTT
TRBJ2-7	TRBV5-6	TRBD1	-	CASSSRDRATYEQYF	TGTGCCAGCAGCTCCCGGGACAGGGCGACCTACGAGCAGTACTTC
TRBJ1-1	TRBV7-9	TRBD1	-	CASSEGTGGTEAFF	TGTGCCAGCAGCGAAGGGACAGGGGGCACTGAAGCTTTCTTT
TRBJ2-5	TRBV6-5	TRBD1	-	CASSYAGQGETQYF	TGTGCCAGCAGTTACGCGGGACAGGGAGAGACCCAGTACTTC
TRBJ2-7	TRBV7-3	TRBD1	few	CASSSGQTPYEQYF	TGTGCCAGCAGCTCGGGACAGACTCCCTACGAGCAGTACTTC
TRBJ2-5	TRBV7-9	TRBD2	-	CASSLKLAGVETQYF	TGTGCCAGCAGCTTAAAACTAGCGGGAGTAGAGACCCAGTACTTC
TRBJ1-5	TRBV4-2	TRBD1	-	CASSQNSGTENQPQHF	TGTGCCAGCAGCCAGAATTCCGGGACAGAGAATCAGCCCCAGCATTTT
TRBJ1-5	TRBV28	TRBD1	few	CATGTGARQPQHF	TGTGCCACCGGGACAGGGGCACGTCAGCCCCAGCATTTT
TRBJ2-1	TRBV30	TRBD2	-	CAWSLGLAGYNEQFF	TGTGCCTGGTCCTTGGGACTAGCGGGCTACAATGAGCAGTTCTTC
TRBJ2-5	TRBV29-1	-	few	CSVELAVETQYF	TGCAGCGTTGAACTAGCCGTCGAGACCCAGTACTTC
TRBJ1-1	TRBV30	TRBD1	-	CAPPGQGAEAFF	TGTGCCCCTCCGGGACAGGGGGCTGAAGCTTTCTTT
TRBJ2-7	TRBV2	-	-	CASSVSSREYF	TGTGCCAGCAGTGTTTCGTCCCGGGAGTACTTC
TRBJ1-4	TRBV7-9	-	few	CASSLTALPTNEKLFF	TGTGCCAGCAGCTTGACAGCGCTCCCCACTAATGAAAAACTGTTTTTT
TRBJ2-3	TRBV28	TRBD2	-	CASLSGLAGDHTQYF	TGTGCCAGCCTCTCGGGCCTAGCGGGAGATCATACGCAGTATTTT
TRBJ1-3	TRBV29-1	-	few	CSVEELTPGNTIYF	TGCAGCGTTGAAGAACTTACCCCTGGAAACACCATATATTTT
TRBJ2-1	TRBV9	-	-	CASSVVKPGLSSYNEQFF	TGTGCCAGCAGCGTAGTGAAACCGGGACTCAGCTCCTACAATGAGCAGTTCTTC
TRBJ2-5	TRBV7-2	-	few	CASSLAGAGLRETQYF	TGTGCCAGCAGCTTAGCAGGAGCAGGGTTGAGAGAGACCCAGTACTTC
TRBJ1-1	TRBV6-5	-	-	CASSQGFTEAFF	TGTGCCAGCTCACAGGGTTTCACTGAAGCTTTCTTT
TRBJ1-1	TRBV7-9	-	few	CASSLVGRVPEAFF	TGTGCCAGCAGCTTAGTGGGCAGGGTACCTGAAGCTTTCTTT
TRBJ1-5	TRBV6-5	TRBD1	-	CASSSRDSHQPQHF	TGTGCCAGCAGTTCCAGGGACAGTCATCAGCCCCAGCATTTT
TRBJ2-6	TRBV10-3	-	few	CAISESHGQNVLTF	TGTGCCATCAGTGAAAGCCACGGACAGAACGTCCTGACTTTC
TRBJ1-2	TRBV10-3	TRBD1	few	CAISEGQYGYTF	TGTGCCATCAGCGAGGGACAGTATGGCTACACCTTC
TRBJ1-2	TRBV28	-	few	CASSPTGFYGYTF	TGTGCCAGCAGCCCGACAGGTTTCTATGGCTACACCTTC
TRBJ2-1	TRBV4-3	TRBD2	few	CASSHRSFSGPYNEQFF	TGCGCCAGCAGCCACAGGTCCTTTAGCGGGCCATACAATGAGCAGTTCTTC
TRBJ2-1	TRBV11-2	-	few	CASSPWGDEQFF	TGTGCCAGCAGCCCCTGGGGCGATGAGCAGTTCTTC
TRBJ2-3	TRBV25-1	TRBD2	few	CATLLAGGSTDTQYF	TGTGCGACCCTTCTAGCGGGAGGGAGCACAGATACGCAGTATTTT
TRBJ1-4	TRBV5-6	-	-	CASSLTSEKLFF	TGTGCCAGCAGCTTGACGAGCGAAAAACTGTTTTTT
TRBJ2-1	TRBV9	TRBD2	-	CASSELARSYNEQFF	TGTGCCAGCAGCGAACTAGCGCGAAGTTACAATGAGCAGTTCTTC
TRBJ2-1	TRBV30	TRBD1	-	CAWSEGAYSYNEQFF	TGTGCCTGGAGTGAGGGGGCCTATTCCTACAATGAGCAGTTCTTC
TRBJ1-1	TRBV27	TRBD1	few	CASSFSPRTGGTEAFF	TGTGCCAGCAGTTTCTCACCCCGGACAGGGGGCACTGAAGCTTTCTTT
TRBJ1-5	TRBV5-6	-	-	CASSLGGQFAQHF	TGTGCCAGCAGCTTGGGTGGGCAGTTCGCCCAGCATTTT
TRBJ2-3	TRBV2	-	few	CASSDFTDTQYF	TGTGCCAGCAGTGACTTCACAGATACGCAGTATTTT
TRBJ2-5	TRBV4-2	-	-	CASSQASIQETQYF	TGTGCCAGCAGCCAAGCGAGTATCCAAGAGACCCAGTACTTC